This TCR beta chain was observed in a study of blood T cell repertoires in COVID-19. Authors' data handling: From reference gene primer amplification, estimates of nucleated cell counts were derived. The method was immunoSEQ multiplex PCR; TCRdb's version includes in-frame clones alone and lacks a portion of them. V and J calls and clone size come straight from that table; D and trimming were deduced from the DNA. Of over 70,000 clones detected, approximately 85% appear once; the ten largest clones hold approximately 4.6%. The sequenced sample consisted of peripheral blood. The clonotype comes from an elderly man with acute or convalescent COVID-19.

The CDR3 is CASRAGGAGEQYF. CDR3 bases: TGTGCCAGCAGGGCCGGCGGGGCCGGCGAGCAGTACTTC. The chain combines TRBV27 with TRBJ2-7; D is perhaps TRBD2 (6 bases). Germline V gives CDR1 MNHEY, CDR2 SMNVEV (reference sequence). V was clipped by 6 bases and J by 6 bases, with 15 bases between them. The CDR3 runs to 13 residues.